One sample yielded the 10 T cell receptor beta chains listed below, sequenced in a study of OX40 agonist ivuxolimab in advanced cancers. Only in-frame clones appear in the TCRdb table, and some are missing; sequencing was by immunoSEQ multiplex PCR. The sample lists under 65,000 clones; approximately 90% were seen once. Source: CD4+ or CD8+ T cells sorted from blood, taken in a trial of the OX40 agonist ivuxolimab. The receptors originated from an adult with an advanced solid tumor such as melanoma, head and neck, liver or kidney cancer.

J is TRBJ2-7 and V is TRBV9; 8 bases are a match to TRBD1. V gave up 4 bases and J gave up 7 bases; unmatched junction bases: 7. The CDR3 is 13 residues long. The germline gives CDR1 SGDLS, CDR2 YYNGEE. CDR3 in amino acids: CASSYQGAGEQYF. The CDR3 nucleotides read TGTGCCAGCAGCTACCAGGGGGCTGGTGAGCAGTACTTC.

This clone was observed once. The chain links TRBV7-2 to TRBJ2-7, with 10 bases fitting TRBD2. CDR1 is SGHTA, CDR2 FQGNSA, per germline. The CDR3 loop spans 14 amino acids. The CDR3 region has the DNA TGTGCGGGAGCGGGGGGGTTTCGTTTGAAGGGGCAGTACTTC. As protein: CAGAGGFRLKGQYF.

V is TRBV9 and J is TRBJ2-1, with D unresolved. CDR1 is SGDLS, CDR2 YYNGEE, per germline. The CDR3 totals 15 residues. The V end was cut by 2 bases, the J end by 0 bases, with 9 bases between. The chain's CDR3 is CASSVQTHSYNEQFF. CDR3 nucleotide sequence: TGTGCCAGCAGCGTGCAGACCCACTCCTACAATGAGCAGTTCTTC.

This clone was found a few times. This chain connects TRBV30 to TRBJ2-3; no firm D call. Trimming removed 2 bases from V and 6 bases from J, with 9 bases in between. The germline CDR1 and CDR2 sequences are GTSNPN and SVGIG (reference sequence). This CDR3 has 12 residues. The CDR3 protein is CAWSPHGDTQYF. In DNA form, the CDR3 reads TGTGCCTGGAGTCCTCACGGGGATACGCAGTATTTT.

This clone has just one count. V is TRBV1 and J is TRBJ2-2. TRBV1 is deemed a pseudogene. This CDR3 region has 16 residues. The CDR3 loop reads CTSSQERETNTGELFF. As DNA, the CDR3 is TGCACCAGCAGCCAAGAAAGGGAAACGAACACCGGGGAGCTGTTTTTT.

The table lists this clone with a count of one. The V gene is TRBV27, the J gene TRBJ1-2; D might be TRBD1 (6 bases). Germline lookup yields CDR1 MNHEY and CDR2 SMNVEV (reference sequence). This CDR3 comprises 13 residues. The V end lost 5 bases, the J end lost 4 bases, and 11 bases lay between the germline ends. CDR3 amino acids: CASSQTGAYGYTF. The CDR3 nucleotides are TGTGCCAGCAGTCAGACAGGAGCCTATGGCTACACCTTC.

CDR3: CASSAEGQTMNTEAFF. CDR3 sequence (DNA): TGTGCCAGCAGCGCTGAGGGACAGACCATGAACACTGAAGCTTTCTTT. This chain uses TRBV9 with TRBJ1-1; 7 bases align to TRBD1. The germline V gene encodes CDR1 SGDLS and CDR2 YYNGEE. CDR3 length: 16 amino acids. J was trimmed by 0 bases and V by 3 bases; bases with no gene match: 8.

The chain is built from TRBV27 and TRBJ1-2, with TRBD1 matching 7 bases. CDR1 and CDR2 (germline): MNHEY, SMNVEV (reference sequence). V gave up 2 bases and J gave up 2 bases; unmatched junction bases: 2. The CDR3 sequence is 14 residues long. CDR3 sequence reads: CASSLDRVNYGYTF. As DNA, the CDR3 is TGTGCCAGCAGTTTAGACAGGGTCAACTATGGCTACACCTTC.

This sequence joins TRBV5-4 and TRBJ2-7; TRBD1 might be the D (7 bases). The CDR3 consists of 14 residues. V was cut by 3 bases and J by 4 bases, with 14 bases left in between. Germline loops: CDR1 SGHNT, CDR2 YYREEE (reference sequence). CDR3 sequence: CASSSAGQTYEQYF. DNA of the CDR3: TGTGCCAGCAGCTCGGCGGGACAGACGTACGAGCAGTACTTC.

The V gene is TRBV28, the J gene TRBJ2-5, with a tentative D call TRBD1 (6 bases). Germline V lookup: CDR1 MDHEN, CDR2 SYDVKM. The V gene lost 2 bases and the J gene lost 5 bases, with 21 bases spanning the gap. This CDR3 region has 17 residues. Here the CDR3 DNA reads TGTGCCAGCAGTTTAGACCGGGACACTTCCACACGGGAGACCCAGTACTTC. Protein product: CASSLDRDTSTRETQYF.